This T cell receptor beta chain was sequenced during a study of blood T cell repertoires in COVID-19 (dated by TCRdb to about 2020). At the level of the whole study: Collaborator samples came from the United States, Italy and Spain and covered acute and convalescent phases of COVID-19. The material from the prospective study consisted of cDNA or gDNA derived from T cells, B-cell-depleted T cells, or PBMCs. Deeply sampled blood TCRbeta repertoires from subjects exposed to, actively infected with, or recovered from COVID-19 were included in the dataset. The repertoires were released in a freely available public database intended as a resource for research on the immune response to SARS-CoV-2. The samples were drawn from two sources: the first 160 participants of the ongoing ImmuneRACE study, and 1,254 subjects contributed by 6 global collaborators. A de-identified subject ID, COVID-19 status, age in years and sex were almost always included in the sample metadata. Where available, HLA class I and class II types were obtained from metadata supplied by the sample provider rather than from assay-based typing.

Collaborating institutions collected whole blood in K2EDTA tubes following their own protocols. For TCRbeta analysis, collaborators shipped samples as frozen whole blood, isolated PBMCs, or DNA extracted from either of those sample types. The CDR3 measures 16 amino acids from cysteine to phenylalanine. Only the CDR3 DNA is retained, 48 bases long and in frame from the first base. Per the germline V gene, LGHNA is the CDR1 and YSLEER is the CDR2. Germline trimming amounts to 2 bases on V and 4 bases on J, with 4 as the count of junction bases outside the gene matches. TCRbeta CDR3 regions were amplified from genomic DNA using the immunoSEQ Assay, a bias-controlled multiplex PCR. From the authors' description of their analysis: Within the assay, amplification of reference gene primers was used to estimate how many nucleated cells each sample contained. Sequence reads were collapsed and filtered to measure the absolute abundance of every unique TCRbeta CDR3 rearrangement. For each sample, productive Simpson clonality was calculated as the square root of Simpson's diversity index over productive rearrangements. Drawn from immuneACCESS, this table holds only the in-frame rearrangements with V and J called that TCRdb kept. Clones are partly lost; checked studies trace under half to an unresolved V gene and leave the rest unexplained. Clonal size and the V and J genes are those of that table, whereas D and trimming came from the DNA. For this sample the table gives 280,000 or so clones, of which 85% were detected only once. The ten largest clones represent roughly 15% of the sample.

Paper-wide results and their limitations: The quantity of clinical and demographic metadata differed by source and by participant and was supplied without curation.

Note on this clone: It has no known antigen specificity. There are no base qualities to consult, and no much larger clone falls within one base.

The sample comprised peripheral blood. This sequence originates from a human donor in a cohort sampled during active COVID-19. The chain employs TRBV4-3 and TRBJ2-1; 11 central bases correspond to TRBD2. The CDR3 region reads CASSQTWTSGYNEQFF. The nucleotides read TGCGCCAGCAGCCAAACTTGGACTAGCGGGTACAATGAGCAGTTCTTC.